The T cell receptor (beta chain) under discussion was sequenced for a study of T-cell reconstitution after alpha-beta-depleted transplantation in children. This clonotype was detected ten times or more. TCRbeta library construction was performed incorporating unique molecular identifiers. TCRdb re-called the PCR reads with MiXCR, one entry per CDR3 protein. The data contain fewer than 700,000 distinct CDR3 sequences, 10% to 15% of them singletons. This CDR3 is 15 amino acids long. Germline V gene lookup returns CDR1 MGHRA and CDR2 YSYEKL. The V gene end was trimmed by 3 bases and the J gene end by 7 bases; junction bases not matched to a gene: 7.

This TCR was recovered from a male patient under 18 who had a stem cell transplant for acute myeloid leukemia, so the T cells may come from the graft donor. Sequenced material: PBMCs, mostly from graft donor cells, taken 360 days after TCRalphabeta/CD19-depleted stem cell transplant. J is TRBJ1-1 and V is TRBV4-1; 11 bases map to TRBD1. The CDR3 coding sequence is TGCGCCAGCAGCCAGAGGGACAGGGGGGAGGGTGAAGCTTTCTTT. Amino acid sequence: CASSQRDRGEGEAFF.